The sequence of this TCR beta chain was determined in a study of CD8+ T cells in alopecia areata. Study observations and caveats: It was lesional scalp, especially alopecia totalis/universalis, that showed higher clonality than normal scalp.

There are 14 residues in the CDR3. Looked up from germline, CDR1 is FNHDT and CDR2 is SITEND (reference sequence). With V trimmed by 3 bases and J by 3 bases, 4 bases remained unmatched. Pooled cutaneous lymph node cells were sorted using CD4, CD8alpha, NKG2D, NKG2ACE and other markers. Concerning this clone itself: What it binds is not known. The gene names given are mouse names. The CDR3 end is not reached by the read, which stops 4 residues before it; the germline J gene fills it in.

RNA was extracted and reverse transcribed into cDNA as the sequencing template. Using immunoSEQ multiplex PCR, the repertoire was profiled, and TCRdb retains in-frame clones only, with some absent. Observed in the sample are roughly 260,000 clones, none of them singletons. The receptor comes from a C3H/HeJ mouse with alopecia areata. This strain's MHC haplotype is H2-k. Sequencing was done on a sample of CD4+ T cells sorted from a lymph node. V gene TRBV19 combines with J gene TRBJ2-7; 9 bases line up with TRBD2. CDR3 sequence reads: CASSTTGGFYEQYF. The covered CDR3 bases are TGTGCCAGCAGTACGACTGGGGGTTTCTAT.